Listed below are T cell receptor beta chains from one sample, sequenced in a study of CD8 T cells in Susac syndrome. Each CDR3 protein is one row after TCRdb ran MiXCR on the immunoSEQ multiplex PCR reads. The repertoire holds 180,000 or so distinct CDR3 sequences, with around 94% as singletons. Sequencing was carried out using CD4+ T cells from PBMCs. The receptors derive from a human donor in good health. CDR3s include the opening cysteine and the closing phenylalanine or tryptophan. Each record gives: V gene, D gene, clone size, J gene, CDR3 DNA, CDR3 protein. The D gene is left open where the match is weak. Some rows have no size entry. The others give once, few or many, or a class for an expanded clone.

>TRBV6-6|NA|NA|TRBJ2-7
TGTGCCGCGGAGGGGCAGGGGCGATCCGACGAGCAGTACTTC
CAAEGQGRSDEQYF
>TRBV21-1|NA|NA|TRBJ2-1
TGTGCCAGCAGCAAAGAGCCGGTAAATGAGCAGTTCTTC
CASSKEPVNEQFF
>TRBV4-2|NA|NA|TRBJ2-5
TGTGCCAGCAGCCGAATACAGGGCCCCCGGGCCCAGTACTTC
CASSRIQGPRAQYF
>TRBV20-1|TRBD2|NA|TRBJ2-1
TGCAGTGCTAGACTACTAGCGGGAGGAGGTGAGCAGTTCTTC
CSARLLAGGGEQFF
>TRBV6-5|NA|NA|TRBJ2-5
TGTGCCAGCAGTTACCGAAGAGCTGTCGAGACCCAGTACTTC
CASSYRRAVETQYF
>TRBV23-1|NA|NA|TRBJ2-2
TGCGCCAGCTGCTACAGGGGAGGCGGGGAGCTGTTTTTT
CASCYRGGGELFF
>TRBV10-3|TRBD1|NA|TRBJ1-5
TGTGCCATCAGGGACAGGACTGATCAGCCCCAGCATTTT
CAIRDRTDQPQHF
>TRBV4-2|NA|NA|TRBJ2-7
TGTGCCAGCAGCTTCGCGAAGGGGGACCACGAGCAGTACTTC
CASSFAKGDHEQYF
>TRBV5-1|TRBD2|NA|TRBJ2-3
TGCGCCAGCAGCACCCAGGGACTAGCGGGGAGAGATACGCAGTATTTT
CASSTQGLAGRDTQYF
>TRBV30|NA|NA|TRBJ1-1
TGTGCCTGGAGTGTCACCCTGGGCACTGAAGCTTTCTTT
CAWSVTLGTEAFF
>TRBV15|NA|NA|TRBJ2-1
TGTGCCACCAGCAGAGAGGGTGGGGGACACTTCTTC
CATSREGGGHFF
>TRBV7-2|TRBD2|NA|TRBJ2-1
TGTGCCAGCAGTCCACACGTGACTAGCGGATCCTACAATGAGCAGTTCTTC
CASSPHVTSGSYNEQFF
>TRBV29-1|TRBD2|NA|TRBJ2-3
TGCAGCGCTTCGGGACTAGCGGGGGGTGGGACAGATACGCAGTATTTT
CSASGLAGGGTDTQYF
>TRBV4-3|NA|NA|TRBJ2-2
TGCGCCAGCAGCCAACAGACAACACTGAACACCGGGGAGCTGTTTTTT
CASSQQTTLNTGELFF
>TRBV14|TRBD1|NA|TRBJ2-1
TGTGCCAGCAGCCGAAGCCGAGGACAGGCTTGGGGTGAGCAGTTCTTC
CASSRSRGQAWGEQFF
>TRBV15|TRBD1|NA|TRBJ2-3
TGTGCCACCAGCCCGGACAGGGCCGCAGATACGCAGTATTTT
CATSPDRAADTQYF
>TRBV20-1|TRBD2|NA|TRBJ2-5
TGCAGTGCTTCGGACGGGAGGGAGACCCAGTACTTC
CSASDGRETQYF
>TRBV20-1|TRBD1|NA|TRBJ2-7
TGCAGTGCTAGAGGGACAGGGATCGCCTACGAGCAGTACTTC
CSARGTGIAYEQYF
>TRBV7-2|TRBD1|NA|TRBJ2-7
TGTGCCAGCAGCCCGAGGGGGCGCGAGCAGTACTTC
CASSPRGREQYF
>TRBV12-3/TRBV12-4|NA|once|TRBJ2-2
TGTGCCGGAGAAGCGGGGAACACCGGGGAGCTGTTTTTT
CAGEAGNTGELFF
>TRBV30|NA|NA|TRBJ2-7
TGTGCCTGGAGTGTAGGTCCCAACACCTACGAGCAGTACTTC
CAWSVGPNTYEQYF
>TRBV27|NA|NA|TRBJ1-6
TGTGCCAGCAGTTGGACAAGTGGATCCCTCCACTTT
CASSWTSGSLHF
>TRBV5-4|TRBD1|NA|TRBJ2-3
TGTGCCACGGGACAGGGGACAGATACGCAGTATTTT
CATGQGTDTQYF
>TRBV10-3|NA|NA|TRBJ2-7
TGTGCCATCAGTGAGGGGGGGTCAGGGAACTACGAGCAGTACTTC
CAISEGGSGNYEQYF
>TRBV7-2|TRBD1|NA|TRBJ2-5
TGTGCCAGCAGCTTTGGGCGACAGGGGATGATACAAGAGACCCAGTACTTC
CASSFGRQGMIQETQYF
>TRBV14|NA|NA|TRBJ2-7
TGTGCCAGCAGCCAAGAGTATTTCGGGAGTTACGAGCAGTACTTC
CASSQEYFGSYEQYF
>TRBV23-1|NA|NA|TRBJ1-5
TGCGCCAGCAGTCAATCGGTGAATCAGCCCCAGCATTTT
CASSQSVNQPQHF
>TRBV15|NA|once|TRBJ2-2
TGTGCCACCAGCAGAGTCGCGGGGCAGAGCGGGGAGCTGTTTTTT
CATSRVAGQSGELFF
>TRBV4-1|NA|NA|TRBJ1-3
TGCGCCAGCAGCCGTCCTCCGGGACGAACTTCTGGAAACACCATATATTTT
CASSRPPGRTSGNTIYF
>TRBV20-1|NA|NA|TRBJ2-1
TGCAGTGCTAGAGGGTCACAGGGTGAAGTCTACAATGAGCAGTTCTTC
CSARGSQGEVYNEQFF
>TRBV6-6|NA|NA|TRBJ1-4
TGTGCCAGCACAGGGAATCCTAATGAAAAACTGTTTTTT
CASTGNPNEKLFF
>TRBV6-2/TRBV6-3|TRBD2|NA|TRBJ2-1
TGTGCCTGCTCACTAGCGGGGTTAAACAATGAGCAGTTCTTC
CACSLAGLNNEQFF
>TRBV3-1|TRBD1|NA|TRBJ2-7
TGTGCCAGCGCAAACAGGGGGAGCTCCTACGAGCAGTACTTC
CASANRGSSYEQYF